This T cell receptor beta chain was profiled in a study of cytomegalovirus exposure and HLA in healthy donors. Germline V gene sequence: CDR1 SGHRS, CDR2 YFSETQ. V gave up 0 bases and J gave up 0 bases, with 8 bases separating them. The CDR3 spans 15 residues. The PCR was carried out with 60 Vbeta primers and 13 Jbeta primers. As processed by the authors: A later analysis tallied tens of millions of unique TCR beta chains, around 9.9 million of them shared. Clones were sequenced by immunoSEQ multiplex PCR, and TCRdb holds only the in-frame ones, with some missing. V and J calls and clone size come straight from that table; D and trimming were deduced from the DNA. This repertoire shows roughly 200,000 clones, 81% found once; its top ten account for about 3.4%. About this clone itself: Its antigen remains unknown.

General study findings and limits: Later on, a genetic analysis was performed. It linked a missense variant in DCLRE1C with V- and J-gene trimming of TCR beta. In terms of immune exposure information, only CMV serostatus was available. Confirmation was obtained in vitro that three CMV-associated chains are specific for CMV antigens.

This TCR came from a man aged 40-55 years in good health and CMV-seropositive. The sequenced sample consisted of PBMCs. V usage is TRBV5-1 and J usage is TRBJ2-3; D may be TRBD2 (5 bases). CDR3 in amino acids: CASSLGGSSTDTQYF. The CDR3 DNA reads as TGCGCCAGCAGCTTGGGAGGGTCTAGCACAGATACGCAGTATTTT.